The next 21 T cell receptor beta chains were all read from a single sample in a study of pediatric ulcerative colitis. Data came from immunoSEQ multiplex PCR; TCRdb stores just in-frame clones and leaves some out. The repertoire holds approximately 60,000 clones, with roughly nine tenths as singletons. The source material was blood. These receptors all come from a boy aged 5-17 years with severe ulcerative colitis.

There are a few counts of this clone. The chain employs TRBV20-1 and TRBJ1-2; 9 bases agree with TRBD1. After removal of 6 bases from V and 8 bases from J, the junction contained 4 bases not matched to a gene. The CDR3 sequence is 11 residues long. Germline CDR1 DFQATT, CDR2 SNEGSKA (reference sequence). The CDR3 nucleotides are TGCAGTGCCCCAACAGGGGGCGGCTACACCTTC. It codes for CSAPTGGGYTF.

This chain's CDR3 is CAWSVRSQHYGYTF. The CDR3 DNA follows: TGTGCCTGGAGTGTACGATCACAGCACTATGGCTACACCTTC. The genes are TRBV30 and TRBJ1-2, with no clear D. Germline values: CDR1 GTSNPN, CDR2 SVGIG (reference sequence). Trimming took 0 bases from V and 3 from J, leaving 11 bases between them. This CDR3 has 14 amino acids.

Worth noting for this clone: A junction boundary mismatches the germline segment, possibly from a read error. J is TRBJ1-5 and V is TRBV15; 8 bases line up with TRBD1. Looked up from germline, CDR1 is LNHNV and CDR2 is YYDKDF (reference sequence). This CDR3 is built from 14 residues. For the CDR3, the DNA is TGTGCCACCAGCAGTGGACAGGGCAACCAGCCCCAGCATTTT. Translation: CATSSGQGNQPQHF.

The chain has TRBV29-1 and TRBJ2-1; 11 nucleotides match TRBD2. Trimming at V came to 6 bases and at J to 0 bases, leaving 1 base not matched to a gene. Germline V gene lookup returns CDR1 SQVTM and CDR2 ANQGSEA. The CDR3 covers 14 residues. The CDR3 spells CSVLAGGSYNEQFF. The DNA for the CDR3 is TGCAGCGTCCTAGCGGGGGGCTCCTACAATGAGCAGTTCTTC.

By share of the sample, this clone is large. In DNA, the CDR3 is TGTGCCAGCAGTGAATCCGGGGCGAATTACTATGGCTACACCTTC. Translated, it gives CASSESGANYYGYTF. J is TRBJ1-2 and V is TRBV25-1; possible D gene TRBD1, 5 bases. The CDR3 contains 15 residues. The germline V gene has CDR1 MGHDK and CDR2 SYGVNS. V lost 1 base, J lost 3 bases, and 12 bases lay in between.

The J gene is TRBJ1-1, the V gene TRBV14, with D perhaps TRBD1 (5 bases). The V and J ends lost 3 bases and 4 bases respectively, with 12 bases between them. Germline V CDR1 and CDR2: SGHDN, FVKESK. The CDR3 is made up of 14 amino acids. The CDR3 nucleotides read TGTGCCAGCAGCCAGACCGCTGGGGCCACTGAAGCTTTCTTT. Protein sequence: CASSQTAGATEAFF. The entire variable domain, with the rest obtained from reference TRBV14 and TRBJ1-1, is as follows: EAGVTQFPSHSVIEKGQTVTLRCDPISGHDNLYWYRRVMGKEIKFLLHFVKESKQDESGMPNNRFLAERTGGTYSTLKVQPAELEDSGVYFCASSQTAGATEAFFGQGTRLTVV.

The chain combines TRBV6-6 with TRBJ1-4, with D hard to call. The CDR3 sequence is 14 residues long. CDR1 and CDR2 (germline): MNHNY, SVGAGI (reference sequence). V was trimmed by 5 bases and J by 7 bases, leaving 14 bases between them. The CDR3 coding sequence is TGTGCCAGCAGTCAGGCGGGGAGCGGTGAAAAACTGTTTTTT. As protein: CASSQAGSGEKLFF.

This clone was observed a few times. The rearrangement joins TRBV19 to TRBJ1-1; D gene ambiguous. With 2 bases removed from V and 1 base from J, the gap between germline ends came to 2 bases. The CDR3 extends over 12 amino acids. Per the germline V gene, CDR1 is LNHDA and CDR2 is SQIVND (reference sequence). The DNA of the CDR3 is TGTGCCAGTAGTATACAGAACACTGAAGCTTTCTTT. Translated: CASSIQNTEAFF.

This clone was detected once. The CDR3 protein is CATATEGRYNEQFF. CDR3 nucleotides: TGTGCCACTGCTACAGAGGGACGTTACAATGAGCAGTTCTTC. V usage is TRBV6-1 and J usage is TRBJ2-1, with D tentatively TRBD1 or TRBD2 (5 bases each). The V end was cut by 10 bases, the J end by 4 bases, with 17 bases between. The CDR3 sequence is 14 residues long. Germline CDR1 and CDR2: MNHNS and SASEGT.

The J gene is TRBJ2-3, the V gene TRBV7-2; 8 nucleotides match TRBD1. Germline CDR1 reads SGHTA; CDR2 reads FQGNSA. V lost 5 bases, J lost 2 bases, and 3 bases stayed unmatched. CDR3 length: 14 residues. CDR3 sequence reads: CASSPTGDTDTQYF. CDR3 nucleotides: TGTGCCAGCAGCCCGACAGGGGACACAGATACGCAGTATTTT.

The chain couples TRBV28 to TRBJ2-5, with unresolved D. The CDR3 runs 13 residues. The V gene lost 2 bases and the J gene lost 2 bases, with 6 bases spanning the gap. Germline V gene data show CDR1 as MDHEN and CDR2 as SYDVKM. CDR3 in DNA: TGTGCCAGCAGTTTAGGCCAGCAAGAGACCCAGTACTTC. This sequence encodes CASSLGQQETQYF.

V is TRBV6-6 and J is TRBJ2-1; D unresolved. This CDR3 is 11 amino acids long. CDR1 and CDR2 from the germline V gene are MNHNY and SVGAGI (reference sequence). V was cut by 2 bases and J by 6 bases, with 2 bases left in between. In DNA form, the CDR3 reads TGTGCCAGCAGTTACAGCAATGAGCAGTTCTTC. Encoded protein: CASSYSNEQFF.

The chain employs TRBV30 and TRBJ2-5; 11 nucleotides match TRBD2. V dropped 4 bases and J dropped 3; count of bases not matched to a gene: 1. The germline V gene has CDR1 GTSNPN and CDR2 SVGIG (reference sequence). CDR3 length equals 13 residues. The CDR3 DNA follows: TGTGCCTGGAATAGCGGGAGGGAAGAGACCCAGTACTTC. This translates into CAWNSGREETQYF.

The chain combines TRBV6-4 with TRBJ2-1; no firm D call. Trimming pared 0 bases from V and 0 bases from J, leaving 6 bases between. The CDR3 is 15 amino acids. In germline, CDR1 is MRHNA, CDR2 SNTAGT. The CDR3 DNA sequence: TGTGCCAGCAGTGACTCGGACCTCTCCTACAATGAGCAGTTCTTC. Translating it yields CASSDSDLSYNEQFF.

This chain uses TRBV5-6 with TRBJ2-3; D gene unclear. V was trimmed by 5 bases and J by 0 bases, leaving 13 bases between them. This CDR3 contains 15 residues. The germline V gene encodes CDR1 SGHDT and CDR2 YYEEEE. The CDR3 sequence: CASRNLKPSTDTQYF. CDR3 sequence (DNA): TGTGCCAGCAGAAACCTGAAGCCTAGCACAGATACGCAGTATTTT. Variable domain in full (rest from reference TRBV5-6 and TRBJ2-3): DAGVTQSPTHLIKTRGQQVTLRCSPKSGHDTVSWYQQALGQGPQFIFQYYEEEERQRGNFPDRFSGHQFPNYSSELNVNALLLGDSALYLCASRNLKPSTDTQYFGPGTRLTVL.

This clone showed up just once. The gene calls are TRBV2 and TRBJ2-3, with D possibly matching TRBD2 (6 bases). The ends were cut back, 6 bases at V and 3 bases at J, with 10 bases in the middle. Germline assignment: CDR1 SNHLY and CDR2 FYNNEI. This CDR3 has 13 residues. The CDR3 sequence is CASSGGGTDTQYF. CDR3 coding DNA: TGTGCCAGCAGCGGGGGAGGTACAGATACGCAGTATTTT.

This clone was observed a single time. A read error may account for a junction end that differs from germline. The chain has TRBV7-8 and TRBJ2-7; a possible D gene is TRBD2 (5 bases). CDR1 SGHVS and CDR2 FQNEAQ come from the germline V gene. The CDR3 consists of 10 residues. CDR3 coding DNA: TGTGCCAGCAGCCCCCCGACTACGCACTTC. Amino acid sequence: CASSPPTTHF.

This chain links TRBV4-1 with TRBJ2-1; 8 bases align to TRBD2. This CDR3 contains 15 residues. The V and J ends lost 0 bases and 6 bases, in that order; junction bases with no gene match: 4. Germline V gene lookup returns CDR1 MGHRA and CDR2 YSYEKL. The CDR3 region is CASSQDSGTLNEQFF. In DNA form, the CDR3 reads TGCGCCAGCAGCCAAGATAGCGGGACACTCAATGAGCAGTTCTTC.

Regarding this clone: A read error may account for a junction end that differs from germline. The chain has TRBV7-2 and TRBJ2-7; 7 bases match TRBD2. Germline assignment: CDR1 SGHTA and CDR2 FQGNSA. CDR3 size: 13 residues. CDR3 coding DNA: TGTGCCAGCAGCTTTTCTGGACAAGGACTAGGCGACTTC. This translates into CASSFSGQGLGDF.

The rearrangement joins TRBV11-2 to TRBJ2-1; 15 nucleotides line up with TRBD2. The germline V gene has CDR1 SGHAT and CDR2 FQNNGV. The CDR3 is made up of 17 amino acids. J was trimmed by 4 bases and V by 4 bases; bases with no gene match: 5. The CDR3 region is CASSSGLAGGPYNEQFF. CDR3 sequence (DNA): TGTGCCAGCAGCTCCGGACTAGCGGGAGGGCCTTACAATGAGCAGTTCTTC.

The rearrangement joins TRBV5-6 to TRBJ2-1; 13 bases line up with TRBD2. The CDR3 covers 15 residues. CDR1 is SGHDT, CDR2 YYEEEE, per germline. The J segment lost 8 bases and the V segment lost 2 bases, leaving 4 bases of the junction unmatched. The chain's CDR3 is CASSFRTSGSDEQFF. CDR3 DNA: TGTGCCAGCAGCTTTAGGACTAGCGGGAGCGATGAGCAGTTCTTC.